The 2 T cell receptor beta chains below all came from one sample that was sequenced in a study of CD8 T cells in ankylosing spondylitis. Study-wide results and caveats: A motif in TCR beta, a set of eight or nine highly homologous variants, appeared characteristic of ankylosing spondylitis blood.

Their antigens remain unidentified. TCRdb independently ran MiXCR on the 5' RACE reads; one entry per CDR3 protein. The repertoire has 800,000 to 900,000 distinct CDR3 sequences, approximately 12% of them found once; the top ten carry approximately 0.5%. What was sequenced was blood, either unsorted or a sorted T cell fraction (not recorded which). The source of these receptors is a male donor with ankylosing spondylitis.

This clonotype occurred a few times. The chain has TRBV11-2 and TRBJ2-2; D gene unclear. Germline V CDR1 and CDR2: SGHAT, FQNNGV. V lost 3 bases, J lost 6 bases, and 5 bases lay in between. This CDR3 has 12 amino acids. CDR3 bases: TGTGCCAGCAGCTTCCTTTCCGGGGAGCTGTTTTTT. Amino acid sequence: CASSFLSGELFF.

The chain carries TRBV7-9 and TRBJ1-6; the D is unclear. Per the germline V gene, CDR1 is SEHNR and CDR2 is FQNEAQ (reference sequence). CDR3 length equals 12 residues. V was trimmed by 4 bases and J by 10 bases, leaving 8 bases between them. For the CDR3, the DNA is TGTGCCAGCAGCTCCCTGGTCTCACCCCTCCACTTT. Its translation: CASSSLVSPLHF.